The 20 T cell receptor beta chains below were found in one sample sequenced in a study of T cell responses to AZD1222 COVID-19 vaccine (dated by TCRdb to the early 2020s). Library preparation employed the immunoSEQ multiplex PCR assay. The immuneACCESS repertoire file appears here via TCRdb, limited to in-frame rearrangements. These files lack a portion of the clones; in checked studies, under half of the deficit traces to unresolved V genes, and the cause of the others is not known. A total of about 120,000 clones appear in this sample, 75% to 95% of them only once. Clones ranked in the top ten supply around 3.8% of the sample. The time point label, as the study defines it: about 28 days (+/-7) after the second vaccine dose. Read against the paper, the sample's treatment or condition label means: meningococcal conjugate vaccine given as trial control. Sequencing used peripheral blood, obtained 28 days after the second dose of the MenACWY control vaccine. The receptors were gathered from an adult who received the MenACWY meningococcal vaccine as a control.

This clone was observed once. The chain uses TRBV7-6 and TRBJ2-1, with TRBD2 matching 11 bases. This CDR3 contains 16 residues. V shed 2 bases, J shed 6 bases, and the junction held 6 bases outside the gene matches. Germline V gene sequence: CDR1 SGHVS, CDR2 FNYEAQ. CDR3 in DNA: TGTGCCAGCAGCTTAAGGGTACTAGCGGGGGTCAATGAGCAGTTCTTC. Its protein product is CASSLRVLAGVNEQFF.

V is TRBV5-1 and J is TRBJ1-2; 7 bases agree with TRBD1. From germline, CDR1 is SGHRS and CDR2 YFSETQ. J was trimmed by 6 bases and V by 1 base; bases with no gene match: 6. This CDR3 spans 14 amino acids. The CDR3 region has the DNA TGCGCCAGCAGCTTGCGGGACAGTTCGCATGGCTACACCTTC. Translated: CASSLRDSSHGYTF.

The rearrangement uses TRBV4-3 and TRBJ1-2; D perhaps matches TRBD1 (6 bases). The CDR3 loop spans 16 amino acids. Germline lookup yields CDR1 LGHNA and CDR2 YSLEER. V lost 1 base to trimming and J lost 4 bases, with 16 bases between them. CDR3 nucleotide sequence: TGCGCCAGCAGCCAAGGGTCAGGGGAAAGGGCCTATGGCTACACCTTC. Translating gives CASSQGSGERAYGYTF.

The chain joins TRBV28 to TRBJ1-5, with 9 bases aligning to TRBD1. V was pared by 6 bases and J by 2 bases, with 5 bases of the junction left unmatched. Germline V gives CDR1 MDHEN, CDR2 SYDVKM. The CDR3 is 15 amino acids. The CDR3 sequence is CASRGDRVGNQPQHF. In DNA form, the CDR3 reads TGTGCCAGCAGGGGGGACAGGGTGGGCAATCAGCCCCAGCATTTT.

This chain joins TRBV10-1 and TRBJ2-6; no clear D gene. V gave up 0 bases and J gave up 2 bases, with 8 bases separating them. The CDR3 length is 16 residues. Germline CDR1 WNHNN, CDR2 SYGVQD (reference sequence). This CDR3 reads CASSESDDPGANVLTF. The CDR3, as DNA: TGCGCCAGCAGTGAGTCTGACGACCCTGGGGCCAACGTCCTGACTTTC.

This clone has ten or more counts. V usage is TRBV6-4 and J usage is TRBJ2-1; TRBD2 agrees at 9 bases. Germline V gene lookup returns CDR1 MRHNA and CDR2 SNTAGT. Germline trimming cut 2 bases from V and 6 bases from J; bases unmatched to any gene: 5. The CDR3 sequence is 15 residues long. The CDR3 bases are TGTGCCAGCAGTGACGGCCTAGCGGGAAGCAATGAGCAGTTCTTC. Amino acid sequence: CASSDGLAGSNEQFF.

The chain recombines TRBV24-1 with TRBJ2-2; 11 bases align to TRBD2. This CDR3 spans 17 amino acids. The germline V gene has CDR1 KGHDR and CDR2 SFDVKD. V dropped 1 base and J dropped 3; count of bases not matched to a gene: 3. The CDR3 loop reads CATSDLTSGSYTGELFF. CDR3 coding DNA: TGTGCCACCAGTGATTTAACTAGCGGGAGTTACACCGGGGAGCTGTTTTTT.

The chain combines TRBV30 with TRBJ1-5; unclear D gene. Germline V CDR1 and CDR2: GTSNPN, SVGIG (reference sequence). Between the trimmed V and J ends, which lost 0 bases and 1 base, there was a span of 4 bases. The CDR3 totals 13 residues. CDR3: CAWSVQSNQPQHF. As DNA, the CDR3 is TGTGCCTGGAGTGTACAAAGCAATCAGCCCCAGCATTTT.

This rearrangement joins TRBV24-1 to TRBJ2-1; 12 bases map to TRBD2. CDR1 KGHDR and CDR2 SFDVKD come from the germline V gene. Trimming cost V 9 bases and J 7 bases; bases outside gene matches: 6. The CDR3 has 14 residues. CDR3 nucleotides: TGTGCCACCGCCCTAGCGGGAGGGCCGAATGAGCAGTTCTTC. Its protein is CATALAGGPNEQFF.

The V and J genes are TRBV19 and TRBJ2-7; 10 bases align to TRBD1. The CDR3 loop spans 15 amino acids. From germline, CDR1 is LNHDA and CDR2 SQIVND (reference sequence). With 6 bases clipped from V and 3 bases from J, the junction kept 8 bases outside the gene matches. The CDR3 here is CASSIRRDRGYEQYF. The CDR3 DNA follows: TGTGCCAGTAGCATACGGCGGGACAGGGGCTACGAGCAGTACTTC.

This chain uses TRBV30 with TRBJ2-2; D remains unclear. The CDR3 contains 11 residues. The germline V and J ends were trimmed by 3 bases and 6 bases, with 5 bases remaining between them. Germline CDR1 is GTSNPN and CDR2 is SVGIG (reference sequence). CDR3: CAWRRPGELFF. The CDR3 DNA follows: TGTGCCTGGAGAAGACCCGGGGAGCTGTTTTTT.

The CDR3: CASSQASSTDTQYF. CDR3 DNA sequence: TGTGCCAGCAGCCAGGCCAGTAGCACAGATACGCAGTATTTT. The chain uses TRBV3-1 (or the pseudogene TRBV3-2) and TRBJ2-3; the D is unclear. The germline gives CDR1 LGHDT, CDR2 YNNKEL (reference sequence). V was clipped by 3 bases and J by 0 bases, with 7 bases between them. This CDR3 region has 14 residues.

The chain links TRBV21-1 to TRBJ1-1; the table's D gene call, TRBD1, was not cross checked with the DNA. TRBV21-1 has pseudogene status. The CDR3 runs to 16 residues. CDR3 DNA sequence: TGTGCCAGCAGCAAAAGGCGAAGACAGGGGGACACTGAAGCTTTCTTT. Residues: CASSKRRRQGDTEAFF.

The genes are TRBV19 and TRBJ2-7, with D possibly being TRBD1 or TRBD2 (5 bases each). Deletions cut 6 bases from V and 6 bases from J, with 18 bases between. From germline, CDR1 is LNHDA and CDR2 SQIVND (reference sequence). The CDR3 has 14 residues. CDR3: CASSRQGRWGEQYF. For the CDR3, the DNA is TGTGCCAGTAGCCGGCAGGGACGGTGGGGCGAGCAGTACTTC. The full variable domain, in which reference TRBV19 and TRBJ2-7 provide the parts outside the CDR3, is DGGITQSPKYLFRKEGQNVTLSCEQNLNHDAMYWYRQDPGQGLRLIYYSQIVNDFQKGDIAEGYSVSREKKESFPLTVTSAQKNPTAFYLCASSRQGRWGEQYFGPGTRLTVT.

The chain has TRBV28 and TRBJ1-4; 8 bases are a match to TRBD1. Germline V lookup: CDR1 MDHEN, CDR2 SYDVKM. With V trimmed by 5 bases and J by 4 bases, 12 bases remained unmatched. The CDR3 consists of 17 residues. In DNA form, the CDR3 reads TGTGCCAGCAGTCACCAAAAAAGGGACAGGCTTAATGAAAAACTGTTTTTT. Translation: CASSHQKRDRLNEKLFF.

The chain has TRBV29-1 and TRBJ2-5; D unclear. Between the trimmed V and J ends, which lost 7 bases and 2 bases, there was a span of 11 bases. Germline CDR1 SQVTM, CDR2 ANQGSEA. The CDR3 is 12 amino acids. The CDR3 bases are TGCAGCGGCACGGGCGGACAAGAGACCCAGTACTTC. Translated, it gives CSGTGGQETQYF.

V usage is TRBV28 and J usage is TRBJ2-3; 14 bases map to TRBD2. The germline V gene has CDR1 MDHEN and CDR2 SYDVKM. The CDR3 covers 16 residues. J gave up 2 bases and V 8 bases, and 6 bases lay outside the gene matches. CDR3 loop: CASGTSGSGNTDTQYF. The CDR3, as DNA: TGTGCCAGCGGGACTAGCGGGAGTGGGAACACAGATACGCAGTATTTT.

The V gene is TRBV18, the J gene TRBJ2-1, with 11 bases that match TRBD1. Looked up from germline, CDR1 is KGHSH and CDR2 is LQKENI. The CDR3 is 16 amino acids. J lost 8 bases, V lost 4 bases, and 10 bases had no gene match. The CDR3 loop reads CASSRTGTGGLYEQFF. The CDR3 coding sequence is TGTGCCAGCTCACGGACCGGGACAGGGGGTTTGTATGAGCAGTTCTTC.

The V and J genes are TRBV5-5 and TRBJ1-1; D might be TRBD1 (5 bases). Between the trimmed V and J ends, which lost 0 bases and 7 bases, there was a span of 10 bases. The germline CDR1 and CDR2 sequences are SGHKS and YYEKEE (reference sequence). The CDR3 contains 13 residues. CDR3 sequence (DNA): TGTGCCAGCAGCTTGGGAGGGGCCCTTGAAGCTTTCTTT. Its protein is CASSLGGALEAFF.

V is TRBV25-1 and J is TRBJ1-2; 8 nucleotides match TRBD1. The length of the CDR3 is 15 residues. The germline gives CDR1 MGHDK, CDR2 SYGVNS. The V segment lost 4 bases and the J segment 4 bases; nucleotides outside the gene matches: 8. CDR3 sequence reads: CASSASGGQAYGYTF. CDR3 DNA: TGTGCCAGCAGTGCCTCCGGGGGACAGGCCTATGGCTACACCTTC.